What follows are 8 T cell receptor beta chains derived from one specimen sequenced in a study of OX40 agonist ivuxolimab in advanced cancers. Produced via immunoSEQ multiplex PCR; TCRdb's table is partial and in-frame only. Here the sample spans under 80,000 clones, roughly 86% being singletons. Sequencing was performed on CD4+ or CD8+ T cells sorted from blood, taken in a trial of the OX40 agonist ivuxolimab. These receptors originate from an adult with an advanced solid tumor such as melanoma, head and neck, liver or kidney cancer.

In its sample, this clone was seen once. The chain links TRBV19 to TRBJ2-5, with 7 bases fitting TRBD1. The end of the DNA aligns better with TRBJ2-7, so the J call may be wrong. The CDR3 extends over 12 amino acids. The V gene's germline CDR1 is LNHDA and CDR2 SQIVND (reference sequence). CDR3 DNA: TGTGCCAGTAGGAGGGGGCAGAACGAGCAGTACTTC. Translation gives CASRRGQNEQYF.

The chain joins TRBV18 to TRBJ2-7, with 8 bases that match TRBD1. The CDR3 is 16 residues long. The germline V gene encodes CDR1 KGHSH and CDR2 LQKENI. J gave up 7 bases and V 3 bases, and 14 bases lay outside the gene matches. The CDR3 spells CASSPSRGQGAREQYF. CDR3 coding DNA: TGTGCCAGCTCACCGTCACGGGGGCAGGGGGCGCGGGAGCAGTACTTC.

In its sample, this clone was seen a few times. This chain uses TRBV15 with TRBJ2-5; 8 bases are a match to TRBD2. This CDR3 is 18 amino acids long. Trimming cost V 0 bases and J 7 bases; bases outside gene matches: 16. Germline V lookup: CDR1 LNHNV, CDR2 YYDKDF (reference sequence). The CDR3 region is CATSREMRTSRLVGTQYF. The CDR3 region has the DNA TGTGCCACCAGCAGAGAAATGCGGACTAGCAGATTAGTAGGGACCCAGTACTTC.

J is TRBJ2-3 and V is TRBV14; 10 bases agree with TRBD2. After removal of 6 bases from V and 1 base from J, the junction contained 4 bases not matched to a gene. This CDR3 has 15 residues. In germline, CDR1 is SGHDN, CDR2 FVKESK. CDR3 bases: TGTGCCAGCAGTCTACTAGCGGGGCGCACAGATACGCAGTATTTT. Translating gives CASSLLAGRTDTQYF.

The genes are TRBV11-2 and TRBJ2-2; no firm D call. The CDR3 sequence is 13 residues long. Trimming removed 3 bases at V and 7 bases at J, with 9 bases between. CDR1 is SGHAT and CDR2 is FQNNGV in the germline V gene. The CDR3 loop reads CASSFSQSGELFF. The DNA for the CDR3 is TGTGCCAGCAGCTTCTCCCAGAGCGGGGAGCTGTTTTTT. Full variable domain (outside the CDR3, taken from reference TRBV11-2 and TRBJ2-2): EAGVAQSPRYKIIEKRQSVAFWCNPISGHATLYWYQQILGQGPKLLIQFQNNGVVDDSQLPKDRFSAERLKGVDSTLKIQPAKLEDSAVYLCASSFSQSGELFFGEGSRLTVL.

The V call is TRBV7-2, the J call TRBJ1-4; D perhaps matches TRBD1 (5 bases). There are 13 residues in the CDR3. Between the trimmed V and J ends, which lost 1 base and 7 bases, there was a span of 7 bases. Germline V gene lookup returns CDR1 SGHTA and CDR2 FQGNSA. The chain's CDR3 is CASSLGGLEKLFF. CDR3 nucleotide sequence: TGTGCCAGCAGCTTAGGGGGACTTGAAAAACTGTTTTTT. Full variable domain (missing parts from reference TRBV7-2 and TRBJ1-4): GAGVSQSPSNKVTEKGKDVELRCDPISGHTALYWYRQSLGQGLEFLIYFQGNSAPDKSGLPSDRFSAERTGGSVSTLTIQRTQQEDSAVYLCASSLGGLEKLFFGSGTQLSVL.

The gene calls are TRBV2 and TRBJ1-6; D gene unclear. The CDR3 spans 15 residues. Germline V gives CDR1 SNHLY, CDR2 FYNNEI. V lost 3 bases and J lost 7, with 13 bases in between. The CDR3 protein is CASSESFRGNSPLHF. In nucleotides, the CDR3 is TGTGCCAGCAGTGAGAGTTTCCGAGGGAATTCACCCCTCCACTTT. Combining the CDR3 with reference TRBV2 and TRBJ1-6 gives the whole variable domain EPEVTQTPSHQVTQMGQEVILRCVPISNHLYFYWYRQILGQKVEFLVSFYNNEISEKSEIFDDQFSVERPDGSNFTLKIRSTKLEDSAMYFCASSESFRGNSPLHFGNGTRLTVT.

The chain uses TRBV5-6 and TRBJ2-5; TRBD1 matches 12 bases. This CDR3 spans 15 amino acids. J gave up 4 bases and V 4 bases, and 5 bases lay outside the gene matches. Germline V CDR1 and CDR2: SGHDT, YYEEEE. In nucleotides, the CDR3 is TGTGCCAGCAGCGGGGGACAGGGGGCGGCAGAGACCCAGTACTTC. Protein product: CASSGGQGAAETQYF.